The rows below give T cell receptor beta chains drawn from one sample of a study of blood T cell repertoires in COVID-19. Only in-frame clones appear in the TCRdb table, and some are missing; sequencing was by immunoSEQ multiplex PCR. This table has under 200,000 clones, roughly 82% appearing once. Sequencing was done on a sample of PBMCs or T cells enriched from blood (not recorded which). The receptors here all came from a man in his forties or fifties who had recovered from COVID-19. Both conserved end residues are part of each CDR3. Each record gives: J gene, D gene, clone size, V gene, CDR3 protein, CDR3 DNA. A D gene is named only where the DNA matches it firmly. Not all rows give a size; the values are once, few, many and, for expanded clones, a class.

TRBJ2-7 | TRBD2 | . | TRBV7-3 | CASSSTSGYEQYF | TGTGCCAGCAGCTCGACTAGCGGGTACGAGCAGTACTTC
TRBJ2-1 | TRBD2 | . | TRBV6-4 | CASSDSTSGSNEQFF | TGTGCCAGCAGTGACTCGACTAGCGGGAGCAATGAGCAGTTCTTC
TRBJ2-1 | . | . | TRBV19 | CASSTNRDPKNEQFF | TGTGCCAGTAGTACTAACAGGGACCCTAAGAATGAGCAGTTCTTC
TRBJ2-1 | TRBD2 | . | TRBV19 | CASTIWRTSGYNEQFF | TGTGCCAGTACCATTTGGCGGACTAGCGGGTACAATGAGCAGTTCTTC
TRBJ2-2 | . | . | TRBV5-1 | CASPEARGCGGELFF | TGCGCCAGCCCGGAAGCCCGAGGGTGTGGCGGGGAGCTGTTTTTT
TRBJ2-6 | TRBD1 | . | TRBV14 | CASSQTGNLQGANVLTF | TGTGCCAGCAGCCAGACAGGGAACCTTCAGGGGGCCAACGTCCTGACTTTC
TRBJ2-2 | TRBD1 | . | TRBV28 | CASSPRGQVNTGELFF | TGTGCCAGCAGCCCCCGAGGACAGGTCAACACCGGGGAGCTGTTTTTT
TRBJ2-2 | TRBD2 | . | TRBV19 | CASKPGLARGENTGELFF | TGTGCCAGTAAACCGGGACTAGCGAGGGGGGAAAACACCGGGGAGCTGTTTTTT
TRBJ2-1 | . | few | TRBV10-2 | CASSEDPPGAVSSYNEQFF | TGCGCCAGCAGTGAGGACCCCCCAGGGGCCGTGAGCTCCTACAATGAGCAGTTCTTC
TRBJ1-3 | . | . | TRBV6-5 | CASRTGYTIYF | TGTGCCAGCAGAACGGGATACACCATATATTTT
TRBJ2-3 | TRBD2 | . | TRBV29-1 | CSVLAGTSGFTDTQYF | TGCAGCGTTCTCGCAGGAACTAGCGGATTCACAGATACGCAGTATTTT
TRBJ1-3 | . | . | TRBV5-1 | CASTRGDRNSGNTIYF | TGCGCCAGCACTAGGGGCGACAGGAACTCTGGAAACACCATATATTTT
TRBJ2-7 | TRBD1 | . | TRBV5-8 | CASSLGWRTGVYEQYF | TGTGCCAGCAGCCTGGGGTGGCGGACAGGGGTATACGAGCAGTACTTC
TRBJ2-1 | TRBD2 | . | TRBV3-1/TRBV3-2 | CASSHLTSGRSEDEQFF | TGTGCCAGCAGCCACTTGACTAGCGGGAGATCCGAGGATGAGCAGTTCTTC
TRBJ2-5 | TRBD2 | . | TRBV27 | CASSLAGGQWETQYF | TGTGCCAGCAGTTTAGCGGGGGGGCAGTGGGAGACCCAGTACTTC
TRBJ2-7 | . | . | TRBV11-2 | CASSSGVAGVHSEQYF | TGTGCCAGCAGCTCCGGTGTCGCAGGGGTTCATTCCGAGCAGTACTTC
TRBJ2-7 | TRBD2 | . | TRBV29-1 | CSVGLSYEQYF | TGCAGCGTGGGACTATCCTACGAGCAGTACTTC
TRBJ2-1 | . | . | TRBV6-4 | CASSVIASSYNEQFF | TGTGCCAGCAGTGTAATAGCTAGCTCCTACAATGAGCAGTTCTTC
TRBJ1-2 | TRBD1 | . | TRBV2 | CASTVAPGQGIKGYTF | TGTGCCAGCACGGTCGCTCCGGGACAGGGAATTAAGGGCTACACCTTC
TRBJ2-7 | . | . | TRBV6-5 | CASRTSTGTYEQYF | TGTGCCAGCAGAACTTCGACAGGCACCTACGAGCAGTACTTC
TRBJ1-1 | . | . | TRBV19 | CASSSPLLEGEAFF | TGTGCCAGTAGTAGCCCATTGTTGGAGGGAGAAGCTTTCTTT
TRBJ2-7 | . | . | TRBV5-1 | CASSLATGAYEQYF | TGCGCCAGCAGCTTGGCTACAGGAGCCTACGAGCAGTACTTC
TRBJ2-7 | . | . | TRBV25-1 | CASSGVSDRPYEQYF | TGTGCCAGCAGTGGCGTTTCTGACAGACCGTACGAGCAGTACTTC
TRBJ2-3 | . | . | TRBV10-3 | CAIRNQGGSTDTQYF | TGTGCCATCAGAAATCAGGGAGGAAGCACAGATACGCAGTATTTT
TRBJ2-1 | TRBD2 | . | TRBV28 | CASSSLAGSSYNEQFF | TGTGCCAGCAGTTCCCTAGCGGGGAGCTCCTACAATGAGCAGTTCTTC
TRBJ2-5 | TRBD2 | . | TRBV29-1 | CSPGGVTETQYF | TGCAGCCCCGGGGGGGTTACGGAGACCCAGTACTTC
TRBJ2-7 | . | . | TRBV15 | CATSRDQGIEQYF | TGTGCCACCAGCAGAGATCAGGGAATTGAGCAGTACTTC
TRBJ2-1 | TRBD2 | . | TRBV28 | CASSTKREESYNEQFF | TGTGCCAGCAGTACCAAGCGGGAGGAGTCCTACAATGAGCAGTTCTTC
TRBJ2-2 | TRBD2 | . | TRBV6-5 | CASGRRGLNTGELFF | TGTGCCAGCGGCCGACGGGGACTAAACACCGGGGAGCTGTTTTTT
TRBJ2-5 | TRBD1 | . | TRBV18 | CASSHRDRKETQYF | TGTGCCAGCTCACACCGGGACAGGAAAGAGACCCAGTACTTC
TRBJ2-7 | TRBD1 | . | TRBV5-1 | CASSREGQTTEQYF | TGCGCCAGCAGCCGAGAGGGACAGACTACCGAGCAGTACTTC
TRBJ2-1 | TRBD2 | . | TRBV5-5 | CASSSLTSPGGNEQFF | TGTGCCAGCAGCTCACTTACTAGCCCCGGGGGGAATGAGCAGTTCTTC
TRBJ2-5 | TRBD2 | . | TRBV5-1 | CASSLEGLAETQYF | TGCGCCAGCAGCTTGGAAGGACTAGCGGAGACCCAGTACTTC
TRBJ2-3 | TRBD1 | . | TRBV4-1 | CASSQVQGVKDTQYF | TGCGCCAGCAGCCAAGTGCAGGGGGTTAAGGATACGCAGTATTTT
TRBJ2-1 | . | . | TRBV28 | CASSLRETSNEQFF | TGTGCCAGCAGCCTCCGAGAGACTAGCAATGAGCAGTTCTTC